A single sample is the source of the 21 T cell receptor beta chains below, sequenced in a study of blood T cell repertoires in COVID-19. Libraries were prepared by immunoSEQ multiplex PCR; TCRdb keeps only in-frame clonotypes and omits some of them. The sample has 70,000 or so clones, roughly 82% seen once. The source material was peripheral blood. The receptor source for this set is a human donor in a cohort sampled during active COVID-19.

This clone was counted once. The chain links TRBV6-6 to TRBJ1-5; no clear D. The CDR3 length is 16 residues. In germline, CDR1 is MNHNY, CDR2 SVGAGI (reference sequence). V was clipped by 0 bases and J by 4 bases, with 13 bases between them. In nucleotides, the CDR3 is TGTGCCAGCAGTTACTCGAACACAGCATATAATCAGCCCCAGCATTTT. Translated: CASSYSNTAYNQPQHF.

J is TRBJ1-1 and V is TRBV7-6, with unresolved D. This CDR3 is built from 13 residues. From germline, CDR1 is SGHVS and CDR2 FNYEAQ. V dropped 6 bases and J dropped 0 bases, with 8 bases sitting between them. CDR3 amino acids: CASSYSLNTEAFF. CDR3 nucleotides: TGTGCCAGCAGTTACAGCCTGAACACTGAAGCTTTCTTT.

V and J are TRBV13 and TRBJ2-5; D might be TRBD1 (5 bases). V lost 2 bases and J 0 bases, leaving 7 bases between the germline ends. Germline V CDR1 and CDR2: PRHDT, FYEKMQ (reference sequence). This CDR3 is built from 14 residues. For the CDR3, the DNA is TGTGCCAGCAGCTTAAAAGGGGACCAAGAGACCCAGTACTTC. The encoded protein is CASSLKGDQETQYF.

The rearrangement joins TRBV4-1 to TRBJ1-4; 8 nucleotides line up with TRBD1. CDR1 is MGHRA and CDR2 is YSYEKL in the germline V gene. The CDR3 covers 16 residues. The ends lost 4 bases at V and 0 bases at J; junction bases unmatched: 4. The CDR3 region has the DNA TGCGCCAGCAGCCGATCGACAGGGGCAACTAATGAAAAACTGTTTTTT. This codes for CASSRSTGATNEKLFF.

This rearrangement joins TRBV6-2 or TRBV6-3 to TRBJ1-1; unclear D gene. The CDR3 covers 13 residues. The ends were cut back, 4 bases at V and 4 bases at J, with 10 bases in the middle. Germline V gene sequence: CDR1 MNHEY, CDR2 SVGEGT. CDR3 in DNA: TGTGCCAGCAGTTTGTACGGAGGCACTGAAGCTTTCTTT. Amino acid sequence: CASSLYGGTEAFF.

This chain links TRBV12-3 or TRBV12-4 with TRBJ1-3; the D is unclear. The CDR3 is 12 amino acids. The V and J ends lost 5 bases and 4 bases respectively, with 6 bases between them. CDR3 amino acids: CASSPQGNTIYF. The CDR3 coding sequence is TGTGCCAGCAGTCCACAGGGAAACACCATATATTTT.

The CDR3, as DNA: TGTGCCAGCAGCTTATCCCGACAGGGGGCGCGGGGGCCCCAGCATTTT. Amino acid sequence: CASSLSRQGARGPQHF. The rearrangement uses TRBV7-8 and TRBJ1-5, with 10 bases identical to TRBD1. Germline V gene lookup returns CDR1 SGHVS and CDR2 FQNEAQ. The V segment lost 2 bases and the J segment 9 bases; nucleotides outside the gene matches: 10. The CDR3 is 16 amino acids.

This clone appeared once. The V call is TRBV9, the J call TRBJ2-7; 7 nucleotides agree with TRBD2. The CDR3 has 15 residues. Unmatched junction bases numbered 10, after V lost 4 bases and J lost 3 bases. Germline values: CDR1 SGDLS, CDR2 YYNGEE. CDR3 sequence reads: CASSPFGGGGYEQYF. CDR3 nucleotides: TGTGCCAGCAGCCCCTTCGGCGGGGGAGGCTACGAGCAGTACTTC. Looking up the rest from reference TRBV9 and TRBJ2-7 gives the full variable domain: DSGVTQTPKHLITATGQRVTLRCSPRSGDLSVYWYQQSLDQGLQFLIQYYNGEERAKGNILERFSAQQFPDLHSELNLSSLELGDSALYFCASSPFGGGGYEQYFGPGTRLTVT.

The chain uses TRBV4-2 and TRBJ1-2, with D perhaps matching TRBD1 (5 bases). Trimming stripped 1 base from V and 3 bases from J, with 12 bases between. This CDR3 is built from 15 residues. Germline CDR1 and CDR2: LGHNA and YNFKEQ. The CDR3 here is CASSQVRQRDYGYTF. In DNA form, the CDR3 reads TGTGCCAGCAGCCAAGTGCGACAGAGAGACTATGGCTACACCTTC.

V is TRBV30 and J is TRBJ1-6, with TRBD1 as a possible D gene (5 bases). The CDR3 covers 17 residues. The germline V gene encodes CDR1 GTSNPN and CDR2 SVGIG (reference sequence). V was pared by 2 bases and J by 3 bases, with 17 bases between. The CDR3, as DNA: TGTGCCTGGAGTCAGTTGTTAGGGGATTTCTATAATTCACCCCTCCACTTT. It specifies CAWSQLLGDFYNSPLHF.

The J gene is TRBJ2-1, the V gene TRBV25-1, with 10 bases matching TRBD1. This CDR3 is 17 amino acids long. Germline V lookup: CDR1 MGHDK, CDR2 SYGVNS. Trimming at V came to 4 bases and at J to 4 bases, leaving 10 bases not matched to a gene. The CDR3 here is CASSAPPDRGPYNEQFF. The CDR3 DNA reads TGTGCCAGCAGTGCCCCCCCCGACAGGGGGCCTTACAATGAGCAGTTCTTC.

The rearrangement uses TRBV6-5 and TRBJ1-2; no clear D. V lost 6 bases to trimming and J lost 6 bases, with 14 bases between them. From germline, CDR1 is MNHEY and CDR2 SVGAGI. The CDR3 sequence is 13 residues long. The CDR3 sequence is CASRREEVHGYTF. CDR3 DNA: TGTGCCAGCAGGAGGGAGGAGGTGCATGGCTACACCTTC.

V usage is TRBV27 and J usage is TRBJ2-6; D might be TRBD2 (5 bases). The germline V gene has CDR1 MNHEY and CDR2 SMNVEV (reference sequence). V was trimmed by 5 bases and J by 9 bases, leaving 17 bases between them. This CDR3 has 15 amino acids. CDR3 coding DNA: TGTGCCAGCAGTCTCCGACCCGGGGTAATCAACGTCCTGACTTTC. This encodes CASSLRPGVINVLTF.

Only one count was recorded for this clone. The chain is built from TRBV7-2 and TRBJ2-5, with 15 bases aligning to TRBD2. Germline V lookup: CDR1 SGHTA, CDR2 FQGNSA. V was pared by 3 bases and J by 5 bases, with 4 bases of the junction left unmatched. The CDR3 is 16 residues long. CDR3 sequence (DNA): TGTGCCAGCAGCTTGAGGACTAGCGGGGGGGAGGAGACCCAGTACTTC. As protein: CASSLRTSGGEETQYF.

V is TRBV18 and J is TRBJ1-6, with 10 bases lining up with TRBD1. Trimming at V came to 3 bases and at J to 10 bases, leaving 3 bases not matched to a gene. This CDR3 is 14 amino acids long. The germline V gene has CDR1 KGHSH and CDR2 LQKENI. The CDR3 DNA is TGTGCCAGCTCACCGACAGGGGGCGGATCACCCCTCCACTTT. This translates into CASSPTGGGSPLHF.

The chain uses TRBV5-1 and TRBJ1-2; possible D gene TRBD1, 5 bases. Germline lookup yields CDR1 SGHRS and CDR2 YFSETQ. V gave up 3 bases and J gave up 4 bases, with 7 bases separating them. This CDR3 region has 12 residues. The DNA for the CDR3 is TGCGCCAGCAGCTATGACAGCTATGGCTACACCTTC. Its protein product is CASSYDSYGYTF. Drawing the rest from reference TRBV5-1 and TRBJ1-2, the complete variable domain is KAGVTQTPRYLIKTRGQQVTLSCSPISGHRSVSWYQQTPGQGLQFLFEYFSETQRNKGNFPGRFSGRQFSNSRSEMNVSTLELGDSALYLCASSYDSYGYTFGSGTRLTVV.

The chain couples TRBV5-4 to TRBJ2-7; the match to TRBD1 covers 7 bases. V trimming: 0 bases; J trimming: 5 bases; junction bases outside the gene matches: 2. The CDR3 consists of 13 residues. CDR1 is SGHNT, CDR2 YYREEE, per germline (reference sequence). The CDR3 DNA sequence: TGTGCCAGCAGCTTGGGAGGACAGGACGAGCAGTACTTC. Its protein product is CASSLGGQDEQYF.

The chain combines TRBV4-1 with TRBJ1-4, with D possibly TRBD1 on 5 matching bases. CDR1 and CDR2 from the germline V gene are MGHRA and YSYEKL. The CDR3 spans 17 residues. Trimming left V 4 bases short and J 0 bases short, with 15 bases between. This chain's CDR3 is CASSPGRGRATNEKLFF. The DNA for the CDR3 is TGCGCCAGCAGCCCCGGTAGGGGAAGAGCAACTAATGAAAAACTGTTTTTT.

The J gene is TRBJ2-5, the V gene TRBV5-1; D unclear. The CDR3 sequence is 12 residues long. Trimming left V 0 bases short and J 4 bases short, with 4 bases between. The germline V gene encodes CDR1 SGHRS and CDR2 YFSETQ. The DNA for the CDR3 is TGCGCCAGCAGCTTGGCCGGAGAGACCCAGTACTTC. This translates into CASSLAGETQYF.

The rearrangement uses TRBV2 and TRBJ2-2; 13 nucleotides match TRBD2. The CDR3 consists of 19 residues. Trimming removed 2 bases from V and 0 bases from J; junction bases left unmatched: 6. Germline values: CDR1 SNHLY, CDR2 FYNNEI. For the CDR3, the DNA is TGTGCCAGCAGTGAATATAGACTAGCGGGGGGCACGAACACCGGGGAGCTGTTTTTT. Translation: CASSEYRLAGGTNTGELFF.

Of note for this clone: The missing conserved phenylalanine or tryptophan at the end of this CDR3 makes a read error likely. Because the CDR3's place on the DNA is in doubt, the DNA is left out and the CDR3 is given as listed by TCRdb. The V call is TRBV5-1, the J call TRBJ2-7; the table's D call, TRBD1, has no DNA check behind it. The CDR3 is 14 residues long, ends included. Germline CDR1 SGHRS, CDR2 YFSETQ. The CDR3 spells CASSLAGHRNGFDL.